This T cell receptor (beta chain) was captured by sequencing in a study of cytotoxic CD8 clonotypes in ibrutinib-treated CLL. The assay was immunoSEQ multiplex PCR, and TCRdb's table has in-frame clones only and misses some. The sample lists roughly 150,000 clones, over 65% occurring once. As for this clone: The antigen remains undetermined.

Germline CDR1 reads LNHDA; CDR2 reads SQIVND (reference sequence). Trimming took off 4 bases at V and 6 bases at J, with 22 bases between the two ends. The CDR3 has 17 residues. Findings of the study overall: Circulating CD8+ T-cell counts were tracked by baseline clonality, which exceeded that of age-matched healthy donors.

This clonotype was obtained from a human donor with chronic lymphocytic leukemia. The sequenced sample was PBMCs, obtained after 12 months of ibrutinib treatment. The chain carries TRBV19 and TRBJ2-4; D is perhaps TRBD1 (6 bases). The CDR3 spells CASSRSRDTIGANIQYF. The CDR3 DNA reads as TGTGCCAGTAGTAGATCCCGGGACACCATTGGGGCAAACATTCAGTACTTC.